Below are 28 T cell receptor beta chains sequenced from a single sample in a study of Ad26.COV2.S vaccination and SARS-CoV-2 variants. Treatment given: approximately 18 received Ad26.COV2.S at low or high dose, single or two shots; about five received placebo; per-sample allocation not given. The samples were gathered on day 63 after the first injection of vaccine or placebo. Sequencing was performed with immunoSEQ multiplex PCR; in TCRdb, only in-frame clones are kept and a portion is missing. The data contain about 480,000 clones, roughly 85% of them seen just once; the ten biggest clones take up 9.5% to 15%. Sample: peripheral blood, taken in a trial of Ad26.COV2.S vaccine versus placebo. All receptors come from a person aged 18-65 years who received the Ad26.COV2.S COVID-19 vaccine or a placebo.

The genes are TRBV7-3 and TRBJ2-3; TRBD1 aligns across 7 bases. This CDR3 contains 17 residues. CDR1 is SGHTA and CDR2 is FQGTGA in the germline V gene. The junction had 12 bases not matched to a gene; V was cut back by 4 bases and J by 2 bases. Here the CDR3 reads CASSSIGGDRVTDTQYF. CDR3 nucleotide sequence: TGTGCCAGCAGCTCCATAGGGGGCGACAGGGTCACAGATACGCAGTATTTT.

The chain has TRBV7-3 and TRBJ1-1, with D possibly matching TRBD1 (5 bases). The CDR3 covers 12 residues. V lost 5 bases to trimming and J lost 6 bases, with 10 bases between them. Germline V gene data show CDR1 as SGHTA and CDR2 as FQGTGA. The CDR3 nucleotides are TGTGCCAGCAGCCCTGGGGGGGCTGAAGCTTTCTTT. Translated, it gives CASSPGGAEAFF.

J is TRBJ1-6 and V is TRBV15; tentative D call: TRBD1 (5 bases). Between the trimmed V and J ends, which lost 1 base and 7 bases, there was a span of 11 bases. CDR3 length: 15 amino acids. The germline gives CDR1 LNHNV, CDR2 YYDKDF (reference sequence). CDR3 in DNA: TGTGCCACCAGCAGAGGGGACCGGTCGAATTCACCCCTCCACTTT. It translates to CATSRGDRSNSPLHF. The whole variable domain, remainder taken from reference TRBV15 and TRBJ1-6, is DAMVIQNPRYQVTQFGKPVTLSCSQTLNHNVMYWYQQKSSQAPKLLFHYYDKDFNNEADTPDNFQSRRPNTSFCFLDIRSPGLGDTAMYLCATSRGDRSNSPLHFGNGTRLTVT.

In its sample, this clone was seen a few times. This rearrangement joins TRBV20-1 to TRBJ1-1, with D unclear. V was trimmed by 3 bases and J by 8 bases, leaving 13 bases between them. The CDR3 is 12 amino acids. Germline values: CDR1 DFQATT, CDR2 SNEGSKA (reference sequence). CDR3 bases: TGCAGTGCTAGTCCCGACGGAGCGGAAGCTTTCTTT. Translation gives CSASPDGAEAFF.

The chain uses TRBV29-1 and TRBJ2-3; TRBD2 matches at 8 bases. After removal of 3 bases from V and 8 bases from J, the junction contained 10 bases not matched to a gene. Germline CDR1 and CDR2: SQVTM and ANQGSEA. The CDR3 is 14 residues long. CDR3 in DNA: TGCAGCGTTGATTGGATTGCGCGGGAGGCTACGCAGTATTTT. Translation gives CSVDWIAREATQYF.

The gene calls are TRBV6-2 or TRBV6-3 and TRBJ2-7, with TRBD1 as a possible D gene (5 bases). V shed 2 bases and J shed 1 base, with 12 bases lying between them. In germline, CDR1 is MNHEY, CDR2 SVGEGT. CDR3 length: 15 amino acids. Written as DNA, the CDR3 is TGTGCCAGCAGTTACACCCGACAGAATTCCTACGAGCAGTACTTC. Protein product: CASSYTRQNSYEQYF.

V usage is TRBV6-5 and J usage is TRBJ1-1; weak D call: TRBD1 (5 bases). V was clipped by 5 bases and J by 1 base, with 11 bases between them. The CDR3 covers 14 residues. Germline CDR1 reads MNHEY; CDR2 reads SVGAGI. CDR3: CASSNRGANTEAFF. CDR3 bases: TGTGCCAGCAGTAACCGCGGGGCGAACACTGAAGCTTTCTTT.

V gene TRBV19 combines with J gene TRBJ2-7; TRBD1 might be the D (6 bases). Trimming left V 4 bases short and J 3 bases short, with 13 bases between. Germline V gene sequence: CDR1 LNHDA, CDR2 SQIVND (reference sequence). The CDR3 sequence is 14 residues long. CDR3 nucleotide sequence: TGTGCCAGTAGTACGCGAACAGGGAGCTACGAGCAGTACTTC. Translated, it gives CASSTRTGSYEQYF.

The rearrangement uses TRBV7-3 and TRBJ2-2; TRBD2 aligns across 8 bases. Germline loops: CDR1 SGHTA, CDR2 FQGTGA. This CDR3 region has 16 residues. V trimming: 4 bases; J trimming: 7 bases; junction bases outside the gene matches: 11. CDR3 amino acids: CASSSGLARTGGELFF. The CDR3 region has the DNA TGTGCCAGCAGCTCAGGACTAGCCCGAACAGGCGGGGAGCTGTTTTTT.

The chain combines TRBV29-1 with TRBJ2-3; no clear D. The CDR3 covers 14 residues. Trimming left V 0 bases short and J 2 bases short, with 9 bases between. Germline CDR1 SQVTM, CDR2 ANQGSEA. The CDR3 sequence is CSVEDGVITDTQYF. The CDR3 bases are TGCAGCGTTGAAGATGGGGTGATCACAGATACGCAGTATTTT.

The chain is built from TRBV5-4 and TRBJ1-3; D remains ambiguous. Per germline, CDR1 SGHNT and CDR2 YYREEE (reference sequence). The CDR3 loop spans 14 amino acids. Trimming removed 5 bases at V and 3 bases at J, with 12 bases between. The CDR3 loop reads CASSSGVSGNTIYF. The CDR3 nucleotides are TGTGCCAGCAGTTCCGGTGTAAGTGGAAACACCATATATTTT. Supplemented by reference TRBV5-4 and TRBJ1-3, the full variable domain reads ETGVTQSPTHLIKTRGQQVTLRCSSQSGHNTVSWYQQALGQGPQFIFQYYREEENGRGNFPPRFSGLQFPNYSSELNVNALELDDSALYLCASSSGVSGNTIYFGEGSWLTVV.

The rearrangement uses TRBV9 and TRBJ2-5; 9 bases fit TRBD2. The CDR3 spans 15 residues. The germline CDR1 and CDR2 sequences are SGDLS and YYNGEE. Trimming cost V 4 bases and J 4 bases; bases outside gene matches: 8. Here the CDR3 reads CASSLAGGPLETQYF. The CDR3 DNA reads as TGTGCCAGCAGCCTGGCGGGAGGGCCTTTAGAGACCCAGTACTTC.

The J gene is TRBJ1-4, the V gene TRBV6-8; 12 bases are shared with TRBD1. CDR3 size: 19 residues. The germline CDR1 and CDR2 sequences are MNHGY and SAAAGT. J gave up 0 bases and V 7 bases, and 12 bases lay outside the gene matches. CDR3 sequence reads: CASIPGDRGLPATNEKLFF. The CDR3 bases are TGTGCCAGCATCCCCGGGGACAGGGGGCTTCCTGCAACTAATGAAAAACTGTTTTTT.

The chain has TRBV6-1 and TRBJ1-5; no definite D call. Germline-derived CDR1 and CDR2 are MNHNS and SASEGT. The CDR3 is made up of 13 amino acids. V lost 2 bases and J 10 bases, leaving 12 bases between the germline ends. CDR3 coding DNA: TGTGCCAGCAGTGAATCGGCATACCTCCCCCAGCATTTT. Its translation: CASSESAYLPQHF.

The CDR3 spells CATSDPKGAGGTDTQYF. As DNA, the CDR3 is TGTGCCACCAGTGACCCTAAGGGAGCGGGGGGCACAGATACGCAGTATTTT. The rearrangement links TRBV24-1 to TRBJ2-3, with 8 bases fitting TRBD2. Germline loops: CDR1 KGHDR, CDR2 SFDVKD. There are 17 residues in the CDR3. The V and J ends lost 4 bases and 1 base, in that order; junction bases with no gene match: 9.

This clone was seen once. The J gene is TRBJ2-2, the V gene TRBV6-4, with a weak D call TRBD1 (6 bases). The length of the CDR3 is 15 residues. The germline V and J ends were trimmed by 5 bases and 5 bases, with 15 bases remaining between them. The germline V gene has CDR1 MRHNA and CDR2 SNTAGT. The CDR3 spells CASSLTGKGTGELFF. The CDR3 region has the DNA TGTGCCAGCAGTCTCACAGGGAAGGGAACCGGGGAGCTGTTTTTT.

This clone turned up a few times. The V call is TRBV28, the J call TRBJ2-1, with TRBD1 matching over 10 bases. The CDR3 is 17 residues long. After removal of 6 bases from V and 4 bases from J, the junction contained 12 bases not matched to a gene. CDR1 and CDR2 (germline): MDHEN, SYDVKM. The CDR3 loop reads CASSFPSGTGVYNEQFF. The CDR3 nucleotides are TGTGCCAGCAGCTTCCCCTCCGGGACAGGGGTTTACAATGAGCAGTTCTTC.

V and J are TRBV5-1 and TRBJ2-1; no clear D. CDR3 length equals 14 residues. Trimming cost V 0 bases and J 5 bases, with 9 bases left between them. Germline assignment: CDR1 SGHRS and CDR2 YFSETQ. CDR3 coding DNA: TGCGCCAGCAGCTTGGGGGGAAGCAACAATGAGCAGTTCTTC. It translates to CASSLGGSNNEQFF.

This chain joins TRBV5-1 and TRBJ1-1; tentatively, D is TRBD1 (6 bases). Germline CDR1 SGHRS, CDR2 YFSETQ. The CDR3 sequence is 13 residues long. The ends were cut back, 4 bases at V and 5 bases at J, with 12 bases in the middle. CDR3: CASSRLGGTEAFF. DNA of the CDR3: TGCGCCAGCAGCCGCTTAGGGGGGACTGAAGCTTTCTTT.

The chain's CDR3 is CASSETGDYGYTF. CDR3 DNA: TGTGCCAGCAGTGAGACAGGGGATTATGGCTACACCTTC. The chain joins TRBV6-6 to TRBJ1-2; 8 bases align to TRBD1. V lost 5 bases and J lost 5; bases outside the gene matches: 4. This CDR3 is built from 13 residues. In germline, CDR1 is MNHNY, CDR2 SVGAGI (reference sequence).

V usage is TRBV10-3 and J usage is TRBJ2-1; 8 bases align to TRBD1. J gave up 6 bases and V 4 bases, and 2 bases lay outside the gene matches. Germline V gene lookup returns CDR1 ENHRY and CDR2 SYGVKD. The CDR3 runs 13 residues. CDR3 nucleotide sequence: TGTGCCATCAGTGGCGGACAGGGCAATGAGCAGTTCTTC. This sequence encodes CAISGGQGNEQFF.

The rearrangement uses TRBV3-1 (or the pseudogene TRBV3-2) and TRBJ2-7; 7 positions match TRBD2. Looked up from germline, CDR1 is LGHDT and CDR2 is YNNKEL (reference sequence). This CDR3 has 16 amino acids. After removal of 1 base from V and 3 bases from J, the junction contained 9 bases not matched to a gene. CDR3 sequence (DNA): TGTGCCAGCAGCCAAGGAGGTACCGGGACTAACTACGAGCAGTACTTC. This codes for CASSQGGTGTNYEQYF.

The chain carries TRBV5-1 and TRBJ2-7; D may be TRBD2 (5 bases). The CDR3 has 14 amino acids. With 2 bases removed from V and 4 bases from J, the gap between germline ends came to 13 bases. Germline V gene lookup returns CDR1 SGHRS and CDR2 YFSETQ. The CDR3 here is CASSFTSSSYEQYF. The DNA for the CDR3 is TGCGCCAGCAGCTTTACTAGTTCAAGTTACGAGCAGTACTTC.

The V and J genes are TRBV28 and TRBJ2-7; the D is unclear. Germline-derived CDR1 and CDR2 are MDHEN and SYDVKM. This CDR3 is 13 amino acids long. With 5 bases removed from V and 1 base from J, the gap between germline ends came to 9 bases. The CDR3 coding sequence is TGTGCCAGCAGTACCAGTGGGTCCTACGAGCAGTACTTC. This sequence encodes CASSTSGSYEQYF.

This clone was counted only a few times. V is TRBV6-5 and J is TRBJ1-5; the match to TRBD1 covers 9 bases. This CDR3 spans 15 amino acids. V lost 6 bases, J lost 6 bases, and 9 bases stayed unmatched. Germline CDR1 MNHEY, CDR2 SVGAGI. CDR3 coding DNA: TGTGCCAGCAGCCCCACAGGGGGCATCGGTCAGCCCCAGCATTTT. As protein: CASSPTGGIGQPQHF.

This rearrangement joins TRBV6-6 to TRBJ2-3; 10 bases align to TRBD2. The CDR3 runs to 14 residues. Unmatched junction bases numbered 7, after V lost 6 bases and J lost 7 bases. The germline V gene encodes CDR1 MNHNY and CDR2 SVGAGI (reference sequence). Here the CDR3 DNA reads TGTGCCAGCAGGCCTAGCGGGAGCTCGTATACGCAGTATTTT. It is translated as CASRPSGSSYTQYF.

The gene calls are TRBV10-3 and TRBJ1-1, with 7 bases fitting TRBD1. CDR1 ENHRY and CDR2 SYGVKD come from the germline V gene. This CDR3 comprises 12 residues. J lost 8 bases, V lost 7 bases, and 7 bases had no gene match. The CDR3 protein is CAIKEGGREAFF. Written as DNA, the CDR3 is TGTGCCATCAAGGAAGGGGGCCGAGAAGCTTTCTTT.

V is TRBV30 and J is TRBJ1-5; no clear D. Germline CDR1 GTSNPN, CDR2 SVGIG (reference sequence). Trimming cost V 2 bases and J 3 bases, with 8 bases left between them. The CDR3 spans 13 residues. The CDR3 here is CAWSTRPNQPQHF. CDR3 nucleotide sequence: TGTGCCTGGAGTACCAGACCCAATCAGCCCCAGCATTTT.